This TCR beta chain is drawn from a study of siplizumab effects on memory and regulatory T cells. The CDR3 covers 16 residues. Trimming removed 7 bases at V and 0 bases at J, with 16 bases between. Only in-frame clones appear in the TCRdb table, and some are missing; sequencing was by immunoSEQ multiplex PCR. The sample holds tens of thousands of clones, 95% to 98% seen once. The source is a human donor in good health. The rearrangement links TRBV23-1 to TRBJ1-5; possibly TRBD1 for D (5 bases). TRBV23-1 is an ORF, with its function uncertain. The sample comprised naive CD8+ T cells sorted from blood. The CDR3 nucleotides are TGCGCCAGCAAAAAGGGACGGGGGTATAGCAATCAGCCCCAGCATTTT. Residues: CASKKGRGYSNQPQHF.